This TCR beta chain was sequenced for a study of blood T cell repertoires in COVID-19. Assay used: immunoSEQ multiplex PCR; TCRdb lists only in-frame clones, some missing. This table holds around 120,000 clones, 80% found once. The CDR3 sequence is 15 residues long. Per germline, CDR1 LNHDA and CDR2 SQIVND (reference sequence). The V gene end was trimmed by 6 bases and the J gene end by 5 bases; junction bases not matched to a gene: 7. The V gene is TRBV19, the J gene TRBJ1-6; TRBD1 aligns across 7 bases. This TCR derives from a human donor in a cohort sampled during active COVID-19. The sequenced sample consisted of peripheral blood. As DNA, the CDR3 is TGTGCCAGTAGGACGCGGACAGGAGATAATTCACCCCTCCACTTT. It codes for CASRTRTGDNSPLHF.